Sequencing of this T cell receptor beta chain was carried out in a study of OX40 agonist ivuxolimab in advanced cancers. Background on the study: Hepatocellular carcinoma, melanoma, renal cell or head and neck cancer occurred in dose-escalation patients.

This table comes from immunoSEQ multiplex PCR, and its TCRdb copy is limited to in-frame clones, with some not included. The table lists about 64,000 clones, roughly 80% of them singletons. There are 14 residues in the CDR3. V dropped 4 bases and J dropped 6; count of bases not matched to a gene: 7. CDR1 and CDR2 (germline): SGHRS, YFSETQ. This specimen was CD4+ or CD8+ T cells sorted from blood, taken in a trial of the OX40 agonist ivuxolimab. The TCR was taken from an adult with an advanced solid tumor such as melanoma, head and neck, liver or kidney cancer. The rearrangement links TRBV5-1 to TRBJ1-1, with TRBD1 matching over 9 bases. The CDR3 bases are TGCGCCAGCAGCAAAGACAGGGGGATCGCTGAAGCTTTCTTT. This sequence encodes CASSKDRGIAEAFF.